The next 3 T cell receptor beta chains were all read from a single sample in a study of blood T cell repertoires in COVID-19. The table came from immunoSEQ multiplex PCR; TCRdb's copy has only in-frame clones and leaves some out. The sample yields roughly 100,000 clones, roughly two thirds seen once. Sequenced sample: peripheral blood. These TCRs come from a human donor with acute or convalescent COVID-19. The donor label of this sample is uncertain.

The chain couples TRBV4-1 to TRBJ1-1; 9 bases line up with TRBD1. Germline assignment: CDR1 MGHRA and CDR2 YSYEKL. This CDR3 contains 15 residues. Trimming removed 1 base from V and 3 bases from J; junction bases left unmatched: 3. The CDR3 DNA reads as TGCGCCAGCAGCCAAGTTGGGACAGGGTACACTGAAGCTTTCTTT. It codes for CASSQVGTGYTEAFF.

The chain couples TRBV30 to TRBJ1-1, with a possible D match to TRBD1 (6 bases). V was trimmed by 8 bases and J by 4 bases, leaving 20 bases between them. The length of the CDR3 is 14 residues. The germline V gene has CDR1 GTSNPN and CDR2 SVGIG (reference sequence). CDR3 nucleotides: TGTGCCGCTCAACAGGGTCTTCAATCCACTGAAGCTTTCTTT. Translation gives CAAQQGLQSTEAFF. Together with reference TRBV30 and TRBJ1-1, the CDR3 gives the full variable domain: SQTIHQWPATLVQPVGSPLSLECTVEGTSNPNLYWYRQAAGRGLQLLFYSVGIGQISSEVPQNLSASRPQDRQFILSSKKLLLSDSGFYLCAAQQGLQSTEAFFGQGTRLTVV.

CDR3 sequence (DNA): TGTGCCAGCTCGCCCGACAGGCTGGGTTCACCCCTCCACTTT. Protein: CASSPDRLGSPLHF. V gene TRBV18 combines with J gene TRBJ1-6; D is possibly TRBD1 (6 bases). The V and J ends lost 6 bases and 9 bases respectively, with 15 bases between them. The CDR3 is 14 residues long. Per the germline V gene, CDR1 is KGHSH and CDR2 is LQKENI.